Below are 27 T cell receptor beta chains sequenced from a single sample in a study of blood T cell repertoires in COVID-19. Profiling relied on immunoSEQ multiplex PCR, and the TCRdb table lists in-frame clones only, not all of them. In the table there are approximately 270,000 clones, about 80% of which are singletons. The specimen sequenced was peripheral blood. These receptors were collected from a person aged 65 to 85 with COVID-19, enrolled during active disease.

The rearrangement joins TRBV19 to TRBJ1-6; D remains ambiguous. CDR1 is LNHDA and CDR2 is SQIVND in the germline V gene (reference sequence). Trimming left V 5 bases short and J 4 bases short, with 12 bases between. The CDR3 consists of 15 residues. The CDR3 spells CASSVNREYNSPLHF. The CDR3 coding sequence is TGTGCCAGTAGTGTCAACCGGGAATATAATTCACCCCTCCACTTT.

The chain combines TRBV5-1 with TRBJ2-3; perhaps TRBD2 as D (5 bases). Germline V gene data show CDR1 as SGHRS and CDR2 as YFSETQ. The CDR3 runs 14 residues. V lost 3 bases to trimming and J lost 0 bases, with 8 bases between them. The CDR3 is CASSSRGSTDTQYF. The CDR3 nucleotides are TGCGCCAGCAGCTCACGGGGTAGCACAGATACGCAGTATTTT.

CDR3 sequence (DNA): TGTGCCAGCAGCTCCCGGACTAGCGGGGACGTTAGGTACTTC. Amino acid sequence: CASSSRTSGDVRYF. V usage is TRBV13 and J usage is TRBJ2-7; 12 bases agree with TRBD2. The CDR3 has 14 amino acids. The J segment lost 12 bases and the V segment lost 4 bases, leaving 10 bases of the junction unmatched. The germline V gene encodes CDR1 PRHDT and CDR2 FYEKMQ (reference sequence).

This clone was detected a few times. The chain joins TRBV3-1 (or the pseudogene TRBV3-2) to TRBJ2-1; a possible D gene is TRBD1 (6 bases). V lost 4 bases and J lost 4, with 20 bases in between. This CDR3 region has 17 residues. Germline loops: CDR1 LGHDT, CDR2 YNNKEL (reference sequence). CDR3 in DNA: TGTGCCAGCAGCCCCTACTCGACCCGAGGGGGTTACAATGAGCAGTTCTTC. Translated: CASSPYSTRGGYNEQFF.

The V gene is TRBV27, the J gene TRBJ2-7; TRBD1 matches at 7 bases. V gave up 5 bases and J gave up 2 bases; unmatched junction bases: 6. Germline V gives CDR1 MNHEY, CDR2 SMNVEV (reference sequence). CDR3 length: 14 residues. The CDR3 sequence is CASSGRQGPYEQYF. DNA of the CDR3: TGTGCCAGCAGTGGGCGACAGGGCCCCTACGAGCAGTACTTC.

J is TRBJ2-1 and V is TRBV9; perhaps TRBD2 as D (6 bases). This CDR3 has 14 amino acids. The V and J ends lost 1 base and 7 bases respectively, with 12 bases between them. Germline loops: CDR1 SGDLS, CDR2 YYNGEE. The CDR3 here is CASSVTGVGNEQFF. Written as DNA, the CDR3 is TGTGCCAGCAGCGTAACGGGAGTAGGGAATGAGCAGTTCTTC.

The chain uses TRBV18 and TRBJ1-1, with no clear D. CDR3 size: 12 residues. Germline loops: CDR1 KGHSH, CDR2 LQKENI. Between the trimmed V and J ends, which lost 6 bases and 1 base, there was a span of 6 bases. This chain's CDR3 is CASSEGNTEAFF. CDR3 nucleotide sequence: TGTGCCAGCTCCGAGGGGAACACTGAAGCTTTCTTT.

This chain connects TRBV5-6 to TRBJ2-1; 7 bases are shared with TRBD2. V gave up 0 bases and J gave up 2 bases; unmatched junction bases: 8. CDR1 is SGHDT, CDR2 YYEEEE, per germline. The CDR3 loop spans 17 amino acids. For the CDR3, the DNA is TGTGCCAGCAGCTTGGCCCTAGCGGACTACACCTACAATGAGCAGTTCTTC. Its protein product is CASSLALADYTYNEQFF.

This clone was seen only a few times. Here the CDR3 DNA reads TGCAGTGCTAGTTCAGGGTCTTCACCCCTCCACTTT. This sequence encodes CSASSGSSPLHF. The rearrangement joins TRBV20-1 to TRBJ1-6; possible D gene TRBD1, 5 bases. Germline CDR1 and CDR2: DFQATT and SNEGSKA (reference sequence). Trimming pared 3 bases from V and 9 bases from J, leaving 9 bases between. The CDR3 spans 12 residues.

The V and J genes are TRBV11-3 and TRBJ2-1; 9 bases fit TRBD2. J lost 6 bases, V lost 0 bases, and 9 bases had no gene match. CDR3 size: 17 residues. Germline values: CDR1 SGHNT, CDR2 YENEEA. The CDR3 coding sequence is TGTGCCAGCAGCTTAGACGGTGGGCGGGAGGGCCCCAATGAGCAGTTCTTC. This codes for CASSLDGGREGPNEQFF.

In its sample, this clone was seen a few times. The chain carries TRBV9 and TRBJ2-2; D remains ambiguous. Germline CDR1 SGDLS, CDR2 YYNGEE. V lost 0 bases, J lost 3 bases, and 9 bases lay in between. The CDR3 runs 15 residues. CDR3 coding DNA: TGTGCCAGCAGCGTAGAACTTATTTACACCGGGGAGCTGTTTTTT. Protein: CASSVELIYTGELFF.

This clone was seen just once. V gene TRBV7-3 combines with J gene TRBJ1-3, with 10 bases lining up with TRBD1. The germline V gene encodes CDR1 SGHTA and CDR2 FQGTGA. Germline trimming cut 2 bases from V and 2 bases from J; bases unmatched to any gene: 0. The CDR3 runs 15 residues. The DNA of the CDR3 is TGTGCCAGCAGCTTAGGACAGGGGGCTGGAAACACCATATATTTT. Translation gives CASSLGQGAGNTIYF.

The chain joins TRBV20-1 to TRBJ2-7; possibly TRBD1 for D (6 bases). CDR1 is DFQATT, CDR2 SNEGSKA, per germline (reference sequence). CDR3 length: 15 residues. Trimming took off 3 bases at V and 2 bases at J, with 17 bases between the two ends. This CDR3 reads CSASLGAQHPYEQYF. In DNA, the CDR3 is TGCAGTGCTAGTCTGGGGGCGCAGCACCCCTACGAGCAGTACTTC.

This clone has more than one count but fewer than ten. V usage is TRBV20-1 and J usage is TRBJ1-6; no reliable D call. Trimming pared 6 bases from V and 10 bases from J, leaving 10 bases between. Per germline, CDR1 DFQATT and CDR2 SNEGSKA (reference sequence). The CDR3 has 11 amino acids. The CDR3 coding sequence is TGCAGTGCAGGACTGGACTCACCCCTCCACTTT. Its translation: CSAGLDSPLHF.

The gene calls are TRBV28 and TRBJ2-4; 7 nucleotides agree with TRBD2. V dropped 5 bases and J dropped 11; count of bases not matched to a gene: 15. Germline CDR1 reads MDHEN; CDR2 reads SYDVKM. This CDR3 region has 15 residues. This CDR3 reads CASSRTYGGERVQYF. DNA for the CDR3: TGTGCCAGCAGTCGGACGTATGGGGGGGAGCGGGTTCAGTACTTC.

This sequence joins TRBV28 and TRBJ1-6, with TRBD1 matching 8 bases. Per germline, CDR1 MDHEN and CDR2 SYDVKM. J lost 4 bases, V lost 4 bases, and 6 bases had no gene match. CDR3 length: 16 residues. The CDR3: CASSSRTGNYNSPLHF. The DNA of the CDR3 is TGTGCCAGCAGTTCTCGGACAGGGAATTATAATTCACCCCTCCACTTT.

This rearrangement joins TRBV24-1 to TRBJ1-5, with no clear D. This CDR3 is 12 amino acids long. The ends were cut back, 4 bases at V and 3 bases at J, with 3 bases in the middle. CDR1 is KGHDR, CDR2 SFDVKD, per germline. DNA of the CDR3: TGTGCCACCAGTGAGGCCAATCAGCCCCAGCATTTT. Its protein is CATSEANQPQHF.

This rearrangement joins TRBV9 to TRBJ1-3, with 12 positions matching TRBD1. Germline-derived CDR1 and CDR2 are SGDLS and YYNGEE. CDR3 length: 16 residues. V lost 3 bases to trimming and J lost 4 bases; unmatched junction nucleotides: 5. The CDR3 nucleotides are TGTGCCAGCAGCGCCGGGACAGGGGGCTTCGGAAACACCATATATTTT. Translation gives CASSAGTGGFGNTIYF.

The V and J genes are TRBV6-2 or TRBV6-3 and TRBJ2-7, with 8 bases lining up with TRBD1. CDR3 length: 13 residues. The germline V gene has CDR1 MNHEY and CDR2 SVGEGT. The ends lost 5 bases at V and 2 bases at J; junction bases unmatched: 2. DNA for the CDR3: TGTGCCAGCAGTCCGGACAGGGCCTACGAGCAGTACTTC. Translation: CASSPDRAYEQYF.

The CDR3 is CASSRYPSGTGVGEKLFF. DNA of the CDR3: TGCGCCAGCAGCCGTTACCCTTCCGGGACAGGGGTTGGCGAAAAACTGTTTTTT. The chain carries TRBV4-1 and TRBJ1-4, with 10 bases matching TRBD1. The CDR3 is 18 residues long. V shed 4 bases, J shed 8 bases, and the junction held 16 bases outside the gene matches. CDR1 MGHRA and CDR2 YSYEKL come from the germline V gene.

The chain links TRBV7-2 to TRBJ2-2, with a tentative D call TRBD2 (5 bases). This CDR3 has 13 residues. V was trimmed by 7 bases and J by 8 bases, leaving 14 bases between them. CDR1 SGHTA and CDR2 FQGNSA come from the germline V gene. DNA of the CDR3: TGTGCCAGCAAACTAGAGACGTATGGGGAGCTGTTTTTT. Protein product: CASKLETYGELFF.

The V call is TRBV7-9, the J call TRBJ2-5; D might be TRBD1 (5 bases). This CDR3 contains 13 residues. Looked up from germline, CDR1 is SEHNR and CDR2 is FQNEAQ (reference sequence). The V end lost 6 bases, the J end lost 1 base, and 9 bases lay between the germline ends. The CDR3 loop reads CASRRDSQETQYF. The DNA for the CDR3 is TGTGCCAGCAGACGTGACAGCCAAGAGACCCAGTACTTC. The whole variable domain, remainder taken from reference TRBV7-9 and TRBJ2-5, is DTGVSQNPRHKITKRGQNVTFRCDPISEHNRLYWYRQTLGQGPEFLTYFQNEAQLEKSRLLSDRFSAERPKGSFSTLEIQRTEQGDSAMYLCASRRDSQETQYFGPGTRLLVL.

This chain joins TRBV29-1 and TRBJ1-1; D remains unclear. Between the trimmed V and J ends, which lost 7 bases and 3 bases, there was a span of 9 bases. Germline-derived CDR1 and CDR2 are SQVTM and ANQGSEA. The CDR3 loop spans 11 amino acids. CDR3: CSASPDTEAFF. CDR3 DNA sequence: TGCAGCGCATCCCCGGACACTGAAGCTTTCTTT.

V and J are TRBV7-3 and TRBJ2-2, with 9 bases matching TRBD2. CDR1 is SGHTA, CDR2 FQGTGA, per germline. V lost 5 bases and J lost 6; bases outside the gene matches: 4. The CDR3 has 14 residues. CDR3 loop: CASSRRTSAGELFF. In nucleotides, the CDR3 is TGTGCCAGCAGCCGGAGGACTAGCGCCGGGGAGCTGTTTTTT.

V and J are TRBV27 and TRBJ2-7, with unresolved D. Germline V CDR1 and CDR2: MNHEY, SMNVEV (reference sequence). The CDR3 is made up of 13 amino acids. V was pared by 10 bases and J by 2 bases, with 15 bases between. This chain's CDR3 is CATRRGSAYEQYF. DNA of the CDR3: TGTGCCACCCGGCGCGGATCCGCCTACGAGCAGTACTTC.

This clone showed up just once. For the CDR3, the DNA is TGTGCCAGCAGTTTGCCATTAGCGGGGGGGCCCCACAATGAGCAGTTCTTC. It translates to CASSLPLAGGPHNEQFF. The gene calls are TRBV28 and TRBJ2-1, with TRBD2 identical over 11 bases. The CDR3 extends over 17 amino acids. Germline CDR1 reads MDHEN; CDR2 reads SYDVKM. V was pared by 3 bases and J by 5 bases, with 9 bases of the junction left unmatched.

The rearrangement joins TRBV9 to TRBJ2-3; maybe TRBD2 (5 bases). Trimming removed 3 bases at V and 0 bases at J, with 17 bases between. The length of the CDR3 is 17 residues. In germline, CDR1 is SGDLS, CDR2 YYNGEE. The CDR3 nucleotides read TGTGCCAGCAGCGCCCAAACCGGAGGTCCTAGCACAGATACGCAGTATTTT. Translation gives CASSAQTGGPSTDTQYF.